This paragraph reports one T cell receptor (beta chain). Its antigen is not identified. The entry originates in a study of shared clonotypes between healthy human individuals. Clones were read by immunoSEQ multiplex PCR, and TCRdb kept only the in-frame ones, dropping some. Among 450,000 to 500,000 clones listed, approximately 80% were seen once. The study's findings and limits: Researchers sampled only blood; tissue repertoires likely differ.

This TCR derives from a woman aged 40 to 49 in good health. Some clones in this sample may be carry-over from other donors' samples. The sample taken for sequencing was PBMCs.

This CDR3 is CASKNSGQETQYF. The CDR3 region has the DNA TGTGCCAGCAAGAATAGCGGCCAAGAGACCCAGTACTTC. This chain joins TRBV6-6 and TRBJ2-5, with TRBD2 as a possible D gene (6 bases). V was pared by 7 bases and J by 1 base, with 10 bases between. There are 13 residues in the CDR3. The germline gives CDR1 MNHNY, CDR2 SVGAGI (reference sequence).